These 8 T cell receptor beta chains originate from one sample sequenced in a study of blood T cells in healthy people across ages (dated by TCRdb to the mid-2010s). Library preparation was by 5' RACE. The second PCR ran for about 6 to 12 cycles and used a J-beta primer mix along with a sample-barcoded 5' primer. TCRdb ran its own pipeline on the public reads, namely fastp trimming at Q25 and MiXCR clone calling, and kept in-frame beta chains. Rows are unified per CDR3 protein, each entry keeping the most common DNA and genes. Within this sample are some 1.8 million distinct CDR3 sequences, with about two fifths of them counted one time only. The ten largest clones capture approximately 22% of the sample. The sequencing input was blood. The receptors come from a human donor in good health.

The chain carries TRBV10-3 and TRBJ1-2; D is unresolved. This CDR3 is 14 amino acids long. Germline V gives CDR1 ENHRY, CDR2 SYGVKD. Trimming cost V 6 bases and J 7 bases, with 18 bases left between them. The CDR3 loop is CAIRADSALVGYTF. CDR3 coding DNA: TGTGCCATCAGGGCAGATTCTGCTCTGGTTGGCTACACCTTC.

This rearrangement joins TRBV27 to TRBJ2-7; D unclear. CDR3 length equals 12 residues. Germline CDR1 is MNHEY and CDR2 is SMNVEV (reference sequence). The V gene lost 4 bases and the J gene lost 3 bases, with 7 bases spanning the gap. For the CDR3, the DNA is TGTGCCAGCAGTTCGTCCGACTACGAGCAGTACTTC. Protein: CASSSSDYEQYF.

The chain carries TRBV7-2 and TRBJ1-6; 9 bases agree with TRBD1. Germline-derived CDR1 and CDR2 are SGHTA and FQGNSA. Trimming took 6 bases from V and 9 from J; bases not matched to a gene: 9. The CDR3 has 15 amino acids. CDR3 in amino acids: CASSFLRQGGSPLHF. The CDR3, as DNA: TGTGCCAGCAGTTTTCTCCGACAGGGGGGTTCACCCCTCCACTTT.

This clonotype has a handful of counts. CDR3 loop: CASSQDGWGSGQPQHF. For the CDR3, the DNA is TGCGCCAGCAGCCAAGATGGATGGGGTAGTGGGCAGCCCCAGCATTTT. V usage is TRBV4-3 and J usage is TRBJ1-5; D is uncertain. V was clipped by 0 bases and J by 7 bases, with 16 bases between them. This CDR3 comprises 16 residues. CDR1 and CDR2 (germline): LGHNA, YSLEER.

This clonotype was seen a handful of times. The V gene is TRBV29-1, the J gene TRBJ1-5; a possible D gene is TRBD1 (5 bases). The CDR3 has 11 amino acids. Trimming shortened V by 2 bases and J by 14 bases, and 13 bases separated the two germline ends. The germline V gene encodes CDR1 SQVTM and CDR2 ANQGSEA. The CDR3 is CSVEWLGAEHF. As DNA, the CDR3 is TGCAGCGTTGAATGGTTAGGGGCTGAGCATTTT. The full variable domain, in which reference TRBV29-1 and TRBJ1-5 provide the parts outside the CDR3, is SAVISQKPSRDICQRGTSLTIQCQVDSQVTMMFWYRQQPGQSLTLIATANQGSEATYESGFVIDKFPISRPNLTFSTLTVSNMSPEDSSIYLCSVEWLGAEHFGDGTRLSIL.

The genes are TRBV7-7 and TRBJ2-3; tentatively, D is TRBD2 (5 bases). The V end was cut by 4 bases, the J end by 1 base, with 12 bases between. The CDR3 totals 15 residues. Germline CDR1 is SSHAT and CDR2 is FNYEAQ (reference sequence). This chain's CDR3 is CASSSTHGGTDTQYF. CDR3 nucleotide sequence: TGTGCCAGCAGCTCCACGCACGGGGGCACAGATACGCAGTATTTT.

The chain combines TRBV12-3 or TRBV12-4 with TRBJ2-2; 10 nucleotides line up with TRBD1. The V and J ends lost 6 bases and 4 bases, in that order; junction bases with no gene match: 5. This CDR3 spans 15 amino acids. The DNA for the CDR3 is TGTGCCAGCAGACCCGGGACAGGGGTCACCGGGGAGCTGTTTTTT. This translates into CASRPGTGVTGELFF.

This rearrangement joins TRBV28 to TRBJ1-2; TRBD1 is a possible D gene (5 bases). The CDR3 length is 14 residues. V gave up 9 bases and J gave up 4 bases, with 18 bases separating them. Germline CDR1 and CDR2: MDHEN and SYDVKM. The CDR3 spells CASGNGPTGYGYTF. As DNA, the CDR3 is TGTGCCAGTGGGAATGGGCCTACAGGCTATGGCTACACCTTC.